This T cell receptor beta chain was sequenced for a study of CD8 T cells in ankylosing spondylitis. Findings and caveats of the study: Clones tied to disease were said to be significantly enriched in matched ankylosing spondylitis synovial fluid. In ankylosing spondylitis blood, a motif of eight highly homologous TCR beta variants appeared characteristic.

CDR1 and CDR2 (germline): SQVTM, ANQGSEA. The CDR3 consists of 15 residues. The V gene end was trimmed by 1 base and the J gene end by 3 bases; junction bases not matched to a gene: 5. A single record per CDR3 protein comes from TCRdb applying MiXCR to the 5' RACE reads. The table records roughly 670,000 distinct CDR3 sequences, 19% of them present only once. Concerning this clonotype itself: What it recognizes is unknown.

The sequence was obtained from a male donor with ankylosing spondylitis. This chain uses TRBV29-1 with TRBJ2-1, with 8 bases identical to TRBD2. Sequencing was carried out using blood, either unsorted or a sorted T cell fraction (not recorded which). The CDR3 DNA reads as TGCAGCGTTGAAGGTGGACTAGCCCGCTACAATGAGCAGTTCTTC. Residues: CSVEGGLARYNEQFF.